A single sample is the source of the 10 T cell receptor beta chains below, sequenced in a study of blood T cells in healthy people across ages. Then a second PCR, running about 7 to 11 cycles, was carried out with a sample-barcoded 5' primer and a J-beta primer mix. TCRdb redid the calling of the 5' RACE reads with MiXCR, one entry per CDR3 protein. This sample has 550,000 to 750,000 distinct CDR3 sequences, with 21% found just once. Sequencing was done on a sample of blood. The source of these receptors is a man in his 70s in good health.

This clonotype was counted only a few times. The chain carries TRBV28 and TRBJ2-5, with 9 bases fitting TRBD1. The CDR3 runs to 15 residues. Germline-derived CDR1 and CDR2 are MDHEN and SYDVKM. V lost 7 bases, J lost 0 bases, and 6 bases stayed unmatched. DNA of the CDR3: TGTGCCAGCAACTCCGGGACAGGGTACCAAGAGACCCAGTACTTC. Residues: CASNSGTGYQETQYF.

The table lists this clonotype with a few counts. The genes are TRBV6-1 and TRBJ1-3, with a weak D call TRBD1 (5 bases). The CDR3 covers 15 residues. With 3 bases removed from V and 2 bases from J, the gap between germline ends came to 11 bases. In germline, CDR1 is MNHNS, CDR2 SASEGT. CDR3 nucleotides: TGTGCCAGCAGTGATAGTATGGGACCTGGAAACACCATATATTTT. Its protein is CASSDSMGPGNTIYF.

This clonotype has at least ten counts. V gene TRBV10-3 combines with J gene TRBJ1-4; D is unclear. This CDR3 comprises 13 residues. The ends were cut back, 5 bases at V and 3 bases at J, with 7 bases in the middle. The germline gives CDR1 ENHRY, CDR2 SYGVKD. The CDR3 protein is CAISRTANEKLFF. The CDR3 bases are TGTGCCATCAGTCGGACGGCTAATGAAAAACTGTTTTTT.

This clonotype was counted a few times. This chain connects TRBV12-3 or TRBV12-4 to TRBJ2-7; D may be TRBD2 (5 bases). The CDR3 length is 14 residues. Trimming shortened V by 6 bases and J by 0 bases, and 12 bases separated the two germline ends. CDR3 residues: CASRGGRGSYEQYF. CDR3 in DNA: TGTGCCAGCAGGGGCGGACGGGGCTCCTACGAGCAGTACTTC.

This clonotype was observed a few times. The chain has TRBV11-1 and TRBJ2-1; either TRBD1 or TRBD2 may supply D (5 bases each). V was cut by 2 bases and J by 3 bases, with 26 bases left in between. In germline, CDR1 is SGHAT, CDR2 FQDESV (reference sequence). CDR3 length equals 20 residues. This chain's CDR3 is CASSLRGRREANEHYNEQFF. The CDR3 DNA reads as TGTGCCAGCAGCTTACGGGGACGGAGAGAGGCGAACGAACACTACAATGAGCAGTTCTTC.

In this sample, this clonotype turned up a few times. This sequence may be a read error, since a much larger clone differs from it by one base. The chain links TRBV2 to TRBJ1-2; 7 nucleotides match TRBD1. The CDR3 is 13 amino acids. Germline V CDR1 and CDR2: SNHLY, FYNNEI. The CDR3 region has the DNA TGTGGCAGCAGTGATCAGGGGGAACCTGGCTACACCTTC. This gives the protein CGSSDQGEPGYTF.

This clonotype was detected ten times or more. The junction departs from germline at one end; a sequencing error may be responsible. This chain uses TRBV7-7 with TRBJ2-2; D possibly uses TRBD1 or TRBD2 (5 bases each). CDR1 SSHAT and CDR2 FNYEAQ come from the germline V gene (reference sequence). CDR3 length equals 13 residues. This CDR3 is CASSPGPTGELFF. CDR3 DNA sequence: TGTGCTAGCAGCCCGGGACCCACCGGGGAGCTGTTTTTT.

V is TRBV12-3 or TRBV12-4 and J is TRBJ1-6; tentative D call: TRBD1 (5 bases). V dropped 1 base and J dropped 9 bases, with 13 bases sitting between them. The CDR3 sequence is 15 residues long. In nucleotides, the CDR3 is TGTGCCAGCAGTTTAGGTTTAGGGGTTGGTTCACCCCTCCACTTT. It codes for CASSLGLGVGSPLHF.

The rearrangement uses TRBV2 and TRBJ1-4, with D maybe TRBD1 (5 bases). The germline V and J ends were trimmed by 1 base and 4 bases, with 10 bases remaining between them. The germline gives CDR1 SNHLY, CDR2 FYNNEI. CDR3 size: 15 residues. In DNA form, the CDR3 reads TGTGCCAGCAGTGAAGTTCGGGGGAGTAATGAAAAACTGTTTTTT. Amino acid sequence: CASSEVRGSNEKLFF. Combining the CDR3 with reference TRBV2 and TRBJ1-4 gives the whole variable domain EPEVTQTPSHQVTQMGQEVILRCVPISNHLYFYWYRQILGQKVEFLVSFYNNEISEKSEIFDDQFSVERPDGSNFTLKIRSTKLEDSAMYFCASSEVRGSNEKLFFGSGTQLSVL.

This clonotype was observed a handful of times. The chain has TRBV27 and TRBJ2-7; D uncertain. The CDR3 runs 14 residues. Trimming cost V 0 bases and J 5 bases, with 11 bases left between them. Per germline, CDR1 MNHEY and CDR2 SMNVEV (reference sequence). CDR3 DNA sequence: TGTGCCAGCAGTTTATCTCCATACCCCGACGAGCAGTACTTC. Amino acid sequence: CASSLSPYPDEQYF.